The TCR beta chain under discussion was sequenced for a study of blood T cell repertoires in COVID-19 (dated by TCRdb to about 2020). Regarding the study in general: Collaborator samples came from the United States, Italy and Spain and covered acute and convalescent phases of COVID-19. The material from the prospective study consisted of cDNA or gDNA derived from T cells, B-cell-depleted T cells, or PBMCs. Deeply sampled blood TCRbeta repertoires from subjects exposed to, actively infected with, or recovered from COVID-19 were included in the dataset. The repertoires were made available in a free public database intended to serve as a resource for research on the immune response to SARS-CoV-2. The samples were drawn from the first 160 participants of the ongoing ImmuneRACE study and from 1,254 subjects provided by 6 global collaborators. Sample metadata almost always included a de-identified subject ID, COVID-19 status, age in years and sex. Where available, HLA class I and class II types were obtained from metadata supplied by the sample provider rather than from assay-based typing.

Whole blood was collected in K2EDTA tubes by collaborating institutions according to the institutions' own protocols. Collaborator samples were shipped for TCRbeta analysis as frozen whole blood, isolated PBMCs, or DNA extracted from either sample type. General study outcomes and caveats: The amount of clinical and demographic metadata varied by source and participant and was provided uncurated.

Relative to germline, V is missing 2 bases and J is missing 9 bases, with 7 bases of the junction outside any gene match. The germline V gene yields LGHNT for CDR1 and FRNRAP for CDR2. From its cysteine to its phenylalanine, the CDR3 spans 16 amino acids. The DNA shown is the 48-base CDR3, in frame from base 1. Concerning this clone itself: No antigen is known for it. Nothing much larger sits one base from this clone, and base qualities are not available.

The immunoSEQ Assay, a bias-controlled multiplex PCR, was used to amplify TCRbeta CDR3 regions from genomic DNA. As for how the authors treated the data: The number of nucleated cells in each sample was estimated by amplification of reference gene primers within the assay. To quantify the absolute abundance of each unique TCRbeta CDR3 rearrangement, sequence reads were collapsed and filtered. For each sample, productive Simpson clonality was calculated by taking the square root of Simpson's diversity index across productive rearrangements. TCRdb took over this immuneACCESS table, retaining in-frame rearrangements with V and J assigned. Such tables are incomplete; in checked studies, under half of the missing clones stem from an unresolved V gene, and the remainder is unexplained. V and J calls and clone size come straight from that table; D and trimming were deduced from the DNA. This sample has 140,000 or so clones in its table, and approximately 73% of those were observed once. Together, the top ten hold less than 5.5% of the sample.

The rearrangement joined TRBV12-5 to TRBJ2-1, and 13 junctional nucleotides match TRBD2. The sample consisted of peripheral blood. The TCR was taken from a man between 60 and 70 years old with acute or convalescent COVID-19. CDR3 loop: CASGLTGTSGAPEQFF. The bases read TGTGCTAGTGGTTTGACCGGGACTAGCGGGGCCCCTGAGCAGTTCTTC.